This passage covers 27 T cell receptor beta chains from one sample sequenced in a study of T cell responses to AZD1222 COVID-19 vaccine. The method was immunoSEQ multiplex PCR; TCRdb's version includes in-frame clones alone and lacks a portion of them. The table includes 150,000 to 200,000 clones, approximately 94% detected once. The source was peripheral blood, collected 28 days after the second AZD1222 dose. These receptors came from an adult who received the AZD1222 COVID-19 vaccine.

The V call is TRBV21-1, the J call TRBJ2-3; the tabulated D call, TRBD1, remains unverified against the DNA. TRBV21-1 is a known pseudogene. There are 14 residues in the CDR3. CDR3 bases: TGTGCCAGCAGCAACCGGTTGGGGCAGGATACGCAGTATTTT. This codes for CASSNRLGQDTQYF.

The chain carries TRBV18 and TRBJ1-1; unclear D gene. CDR3 length equals 15 residues. The ends were cut back, 0 bases at V and 4 bases at J, with 12 bases in the middle. CDR1 is KGHSH, CDR2 LQKENI, per germline. Written as DNA, the CDR3 is TGTGCCAGCTCACCACCCGGATCAGGCGGCACTGAAGCTTTCTTT. Its translation is CASSPPGSGGTEAFF.

V gene TRBV7-9 combines with J gene TRBJ1-5, with 8 bases lining up with TRBD1. The junction had 3 bases not matched to a gene; V was cut back by 1 base and J by 7 bases. Germline V gene lookup returns CDR1 SEHNR and CDR2 FQNEAQ (reference sequence). The CDR3 consists of 14 residues. The CDR3 DNA reads as TGTGCCAGCAGCTTAGAGACAGGGGCCCAGCCCCAGCATTTT. This sequence encodes CASSLETGAQPQHF.

This clone was recorded once. The chain couples TRBV11-2 to TRBJ1-2, with 10 bases aligning to TRBD1. CDR3 length equals 17 residues. Per the germline V gene, CDR1 is SGHAT and CDR2 is FQNNGV. The J segment lost 5 bases and the V segment lost 3 bases, leaving 12 bases of the junction unmatched. CDR3 residues: CASSFQPTGQGFYGYTF. The CDR3 DNA follows: TGTGCCAGCAGCTTCCAGCCGACGGGACAGGGGTTTTATGGCTACACCTTC.

The rearrangement uses TRBV7-9 and TRBJ1-3, with D unclear. The V gene lost 5 bases and the J gene lost 4 bases, with 15 bases spanning the gap. Germline CDR1 SEHNR, CDR2 FQNEAQ (reference sequence). CDR3 length equals 15 residues. CDR3 region: CASSPKTEAGNTIYF. The DNA for the CDR3 is TGTGCCAGCAGCCCGAAAACCGAGGCAGGAAACACCATATATTTT.

V is TRBV27 and J is TRBJ2-1; perhaps TRBD1 as D (6 bases). Germline V lookup: CDR1 MNHEY, CDR2 SMNVEV (reference sequence). CDR3 size: 14 residues. V lost 1 base and J lost 3, with 7 bases in between. CDR3 nucleotide sequence: TGTGCCAGCAGTTTATACAGGGACTACAATGAGCAGTTCTTC. Protein: CASSLYRDYNEQFF.

This clone was recorded once. This chain connects TRBV11-1 to TRBJ2-3; 11 bases align to TRBD2. The CDR3 sequence is 17 residues long. Germline V gene lookup returns CDR1 SGHAT and CDR2 FQDESV (reference sequence). V was clipped by 0 bases and J by 4 bases; unmatched bases: 6. The DNA of the CDR3 is TGTGCCAGCAGCTTAGCGCTAGCGGGAGGCCGTTCAGATACGCAGTATTTT. It encodes CASSLALAGGRSDTQYF. The whole variable domain, remainder taken from reference TRBV11-1 and TRBJ2-3, is EAEVAQSPRYKITEKSQAVAFWCDPISGHATLYWYRQILGQGPELLVQFQDESVVDDSQLPKDRFSAERLKGVDSTLKIQPAELGDSAMYLCASSLALAGGRSDTQYFGPGTRLTVL.

Concerning this clone: The same CDR3 can be traced to other DNA sequences in this sample. The chain uses TRBV3-1 (or the pseudogene TRBV3-2) and TRBJ2-5; D not resolved. There are 13 residues in the CDR3. Germline V gene data show CDR1 as LGHDT and CDR2 as YNNKEL (reference sequence). With 1 base removed from V and 5 bases from J, the gap between germline ends came to 8 bases. Here the CDR3 DNA reads TGTGCCAGCAGCCAAGGTGCGGTTGAGACCCAGTACTTC. Protein product: CASSQGAVETQYF.

V and J are TRBV28 and TRBJ1-5; D is uncertain. V lost 6 bases to trimming and J lost 10 bases, with 19 bases between them. The CDR3 extends over 14 amino acids. Germline V gene sequence: CDR1 MDHEN, CDR2 SYDVKM. The CDR3 region has the DNA TGTGCCAGCAGCCAAGGGAAGAAAACGAGACCCCAGCATTTT. Amino acid sequence: CASSQGKKTRPQHF.

V and J are TRBV18 and TRBJ2-1; D is perhaps TRBD1 (6 bases). This CDR3 contains 14 residues. V gave up 2 bases and J gave up 4 bases, with 9 bases separating them. Germline CDR1 and CDR2: KGHSH and LQKENI. The CDR3: CASSPDRNYNEQFF. DNA for the CDR3: TGTGCCAGCTCACCAGACAGGAATTACAATGAGCAGTTCTTC.

The chain couples TRBV6-5 to TRBJ2-1; 7 bases line up with TRBD2. Per germline, CDR1 MNHEY and CDR2 SVGAGI. The CDR3 has 16 residues. V was clipped by 0 bases and J by 6 bases; unmatched bases: 8. The CDR3 spells CASSYSGGGPGNEQFF. As DNA, the CDR3 is TGTGCCAGCAGTTACTCGGGGGGAGGGCCGGGCAATGAGCAGTTCTTC.

V and J are TRBV27 and TRBJ2-7; 14 nucleotides match TRBD2. V lost 5 bases and J lost 4; bases outside the gene matches: 7. Germline values: CDR1 MNHEY, CDR2 SMNVEV (reference sequence). The CDR3 consists of 16 residues. Written as DNA, the CDR3 is TGTGCCAGCAGTGTCCCCGGGACTAGCGGGAGTTACGAGCAGTACTTC. Its protein product is CASSVPGTSGSYEQYF.

CDR3 sequence reads: CASSLSLAGADTQYF. CDR3 in DNA: TGTGCCAGCAGCTTAAGCCTAGCGGGAGCAGATACGCAGTATTTT. This chain joins TRBV11-2 and TRBJ2-3, with 10 positions matching TRBD2. The ends lost 2 bases at V and 4 bases at J; junction bases unmatched: 3. Per the germline V gene, CDR1 is SGHAT and CDR2 is FQNNGV. The CDR3 spans 15 residues. Using reference TRBV11-2 and TRBJ2-3 for the parts outside the CDR3, the full variable domain is EAGVAQSPRYKIIEKRQSVAFWCNPISGHATLYWYQQILGQGPKLLIQFQNNGVVDDSQLPKDRFSAERLKGVDSTLKIQPAKLEDSAVYLCASSLSLAGADTQYFGPGTRLTVL.

This clone has only a few counts. This chain connects TRBV19 to TRBJ1-5; D may be TRBD1 (6 bases). CDR1 and CDR2 from the germline V gene are LNHDA and SQIVND (reference sequence). CDR3 length equals 16 residues. Trimming removed 3 bases at V and 0 bases at J, with 12 bases between. CDR3 sequence reads: CASSMPDRSSNQPQHF. In DNA, the CDR3 is TGTGCCAGTAGTATGCCCGACAGGTCTAGCAATCAGCCCCAGCATTTT.

This chain connects TRBV19 to TRBJ1-5, with D unresolved. CDR3 length: 14 residues. Germline CDR1 LNHDA, CDR2 SQIVND (reference sequence). The V end was cut by 7 bases, the J end by 1 base, with 11 bases between. In DNA, the CDR3 is TGTGCCAGTACTCGAGGTTTCAGCAATCAGCCCCAGCATTTT. Translation: CASTRGFSNQPQHF.

The chain employs TRBV30 and TRBJ2-7; 12 nucleotides align to TRBD2. The CDR3 has 16 amino acids. Trimming took 1 base from V and 5 from J; bases not matched to a gene: 9. Germline-derived CDR1 and CDR2 are GTSNPN and SVGIG (reference sequence). This CDR3 reads CAWSGGASGRADEQYF. In DNA, the CDR3 is TGTGCCTGGAGTGGTGGGGCTAGCGGGAGGGCCGACGAGCAGTACTTC.

This clone was counted only a few times. The chain carries TRBV7-6 and TRBJ2-7; maybe TRBD1 (6 bases). Per germline, CDR1 SGHVS and CDR2 FNYEAQ. The CDR3 extends over 14 amino acids. The germline V and J ends were trimmed by 2 bases and 5 bases, with 13 bases remaining between them. The CDR3 nucleotides are TGTGCCAGCAGCTTACCACTACAGGGAAACGAGCAGTACTTC. Translation: CASSLPLQGNEQYF.

The genes are TRBV4-2 and TRBJ2-1; the D is unclear. The CDR3 is made up of 14 amino acids. V was shortened by 0 bases and J by 9 bases, with 12 bases between the two germline ends. Germline V lookup: CDR1 LGHNA, CDR2 YNFKEQ. The CDR3 bases are TGTGCCAGCAGCCAAGACTGGGGTTGGGCTGAGCAGTTCTTC. Its translation is CASSQDWGWAEQFF.

V usage is TRBV28 and J usage is TRBJ2-5; D is perhaps TRBD1 (6 bases). Between the trimmed V and J ends, which lost 1 base and 3 bases, there was a span of 9 bases. Germline V gene data show CDR1 as MDHEN and CDR2 as SYDVKM. The CDR3 has 14 amino acids. CDR3 loop: CASSLLGTKETQYF. The CDR3 region has the DNA TGTGCCAGCAGTTTATTAGGGACAAAAGAGACCCAGTACTTC.

The chain employs TRBV19 and TRBJ2-3; D possibly uses TRBD1 or TRBD2 (5 bases each). The CDR3 runs to 13 residues. CDR1 and CDR2 from the germline V gene are LNHDA and SQIVND (reference sequence). V was pared by 1 base and J by 5 bases, with 7 bases between. DNA for the CDR3: TGTGCCAGTAGTATAGTTGGGGGAGATACGCAGTATTTT. This sequence encodes CASSIVGGDTQYF.

The chain uses TRBV5-1 and TRBJ1-5; D is uncertain. Trimming shortened V by 3 bases and J by 5 bases, and 9 bases separated the two germline ends. The CDR3 is 13 amino acids. Germline loops: CDR1 SGHRS, CDR2 YFSETQ. The CDR3 nucleotides read TGCGCCAGCAGCTCATCCTATGATCAGCCCCAGCATTTT. It encodes CASSSSYDQPQHF.

The chain links TRBV30 to TRBJ1-1; no clear D gene. The germline gives CDR1 GTSNPN, CDR2 SVGIG (reference sequence). V lost 6 bases to trimming and J lost 0 bases, with 11 bases between them. There are 13 residues in the CDR3. CDR3 bases: TGTGCCTGTGGACGGATAATGAACACTGAAGCTTTCTTT. Its protein product is CACGRIMNTEAFF.

V gene TRBV5-6 combines with J gene TRBJ2-7; no firm D call. Trimming pared 4 bases from V and 5 bases from J, leaving 22 bases between. Per germline, CDR1 SGHDT and CDR2 YYEEEE. The CDR3 sequence is 16 residues long. CDR3: CASSPETVPYSDEQYF. As DNA, the CDR3 is TGTGCCAGCAGCCCCGAGACGGTACCCTATTCTGACGAGCAGTACTTC.

The rearrangement uses TRBV29-1 and TRBJ2-1; the D gene could be TRBD1 or TRBD2 (5 bases each). This CDR3 region has 14 residues. Trimming pared 6 bases from V and 0 bases from J, leaving 12 bases between. Germline V lookup: CDR1 SQVTM, CDR2 ANQGSEA. This chain's CDR3 is CSVGAGSSYNEQFF. As DNA, the CDR3 is TGCAGCGTGGGCGCAGGGAGCTCCTACAATGAGCAGTTCTTC.

The V gene is TRBV10-1, the J gene TRBJ1-2; D gene ambiguous. The germline V gene encodes CDR1 WNHNN and CDR2 SYGVQD (reference sequence). There are 13 residues in the CDR3. Trimming shortened V by 6 bases and J by 4 bases, and 12 bases separated the two germline ends. The CDR3 reads CASRRSWGYGYTF. The DNA for the CDR3 is TGCGCCAGCAGAAGGTCCTGGGGCTATGGCTACACCTTC.

The chain combines TRBV6-5 with TRBJ2-7, with D tentatively TRBD1 or TRBD2 (5 bases each). The germline CDR1 and CDR2 sequences are MNHEY and SVGAGI. The CDR3 is 14 residues long. V lost 6 bases and J lost 0, with 12 bases in between. The CDR3: CASRPGTASYEQYF. For the CDR3, the DNA is TGTGCCAGCAGGCCCGGGACGGCCTCCTACGAGCAGTACTTC.

The gene calls are TRBV5-8 and TRBJ2-3; weak D call: TRBD2 (5 bases). The germline V gene encodes CDR1 SGHTS and CDR2 YDEGEE. The CDR3 covers 14 residues. V lost 1 base and J 2 bases, leaving 8 bases between the germline ends. The CDR3 here is CASSLTEDTDTQYF. The CDR3 nucleotides are TGTGCCAGCAGCTTGACGGAGGACACAGATACGCAGTATTTT.